Each of the 13 T cell receptor beta chains below was sequenced from the same sample in a study of blood T cell repertoires in COVID-19. Data came from immunoSEQ multiplex PCR; TCRdb stores just in-frame clones and leaves some out. Of around 130,000 clones in the sample, around 80% are singletons; the top ten hold 10% to 15%. Sequenced sample: peripheral blood. Receptor source: a woman aged 55-70 years with acute or convalescent COVID-19.

Only one count was recorded for this clone. This chain joins TRBV5-1 and TRBJ2-5; 8 bases align to TRBD1. This CDR3 has 15 residues. The junction had 5 bases not matched to a gene; V was cut back by 0 bases and J by 4 bases. The germline CDR1 and CDR2 sequences are SGHRS and YFSETQ. CDR3 in DNA: TGCGCCAGCAGCTTGGAGGGACAGGTCGGAGAGACCCAGTACTTC. Its translation: CASSLEGQVGETQYF. Full variable domain (outside the CDR3, taken from reference TRBV5-1 and TRBJ2-5): KAGVTQTPRYLIKTRGQQVTLSCSPISGHRSVSWYQQTPGQGLQFLFEYFSETQRNKGNFPGRFSGRQFSNSRSEMNVSTLELGDSALYLCASSLEGQVGETQYFGPGTRLLVL.

This clone was detected only a few times. The CDR3 sequence: CASSRLNQPQHF. The CDR3 DNA sequence: TGTGCCAGCAGCCGACTCAATCAGCCCCAGCATTTT. The genes are TRBV3-1 (or the pseudogene TRBV3-2) and TRBJ1-5; D remains ambiguous. Trimming pared 4 bases from V and 3 bases from J, leaving 4 bases between. Per germline, CDR1 LGHDT and CDR2 YNNKEL (reference sequence). The CDR3 totals 12 residues.

The table lists this clone with a few counts. CDR3 sequence reads: CAWSVEYTLTSGAINLDTQYF. CDR3 coding DNA: TGTGCCTGGAGCGTTGAATACACACTCACTAGCGGGGCGATCAATTTGGATACGCAGTATTTT. The genes are TRBV30 and TRBJ2-3; 10 bases fit TRBD2. The CDR3 length is 21 residues. Germline V lookup: CDR1 GTSNPN, CDR2 SVGIG (reference sequence). The V segment lost 3 bases and the J segment 6 bases; nucleotides outside the gene matches: 27.

J is TRBJ2-1 and V is TRBV19; 10 bases fit TRBD2. Germline V gene data show CDR1 as LNHDA and CDR2 as SQIVND (reference sequence). The CDR3 has 15 amino acids. V lost 4 bases to trimming and J lost 3 bases; unmatched junction nucleotides: 3. This CDR3 reads CASSTSGGLYNEQFF. In DNA form, the CDR3 reads TGTGCCAGTAGTACTAGCGGGGGCCTCTACAATGAGCAGTTCTTC.

For this clone: The junction does not match germline at one end; this may be a read error. The rearrangement joins TRBV12-5 to TRBJ2-3; D is perhaps TRBD1 (5 bases). Germline V gene sequence: CDR1 LGHNT, CDR2 FRNRAP. The CDR3 is 11 amino acids. The CDR3 region has the DNA TGTGCTAGTGGTCTCACAGGTACGCAGTATTTT. Residues: CASGLTGTQYF.

J is TRBJ1-6 and V is TRBV18, with TRBD1 identical over 7 bases. The CDR3 consists of 16 residues. The trim removed 4 bases at V and 6 bases at J, leaving 9 bases unmatched. Germline values: CDR1 KGHSH, CDR2 LQKENI. CDR3 sequence (DNA): TGTGCCAGCTCACTCCAAGGACAGGAGATTAATTCACCCCTCCACTTT. Protein product: CASSLQGQEINSPLHF. The variable domain in full, with the rest retrieved from reference TRBV18 and TRBJ1-6, is NAGVMQNPRHLVRRRGQEARLRCSPMKGHSHVYWYRQLPEEGLKFMVYLQKENIIDESGMPKERFSAEFPKEGPSILRIQQVVRGDSAAYFCASSLQGQEINSPLHFGNGTRLTVT.

The genes are TRBV2 and TRBJ1-5; 10 bases are shared with TRBD1. The length of the CDR3 is 18 residues. The germline CDR1 and CDR2 sequences are SNHLY and FYNNEI. V lost 9 bases and J lost 1; bases outside the gene matches: 15. The CDR3 loop reads CARPSIRDRGRSNQPQHF. The CDR3 bases are TGTGCCAGACCTTCCATCCGGGACAGGGGACGGAGCAATCAGCCCCAGCATTTT.

The rearrangement uses TRBV7-2 and TRBJ1-5; a weak D match, TRBD1 (5 bases). CDR1 SGHTA and CDR2 FQGNSA come from the germline V gene. V was shortened by 5 bases and J by 5 bases, with 13 bases between the two germline ends. The CDR3 covers 14 residues. The CDR3 DNA reads TGTGCCAGCAGCCCTCGCTCAGGGCATCAGCCCCAGCATTTT. It is translated as CASSPRSGHQPQHF.

The chain recombines TRBV10-2 with TRBJ1-3, with a possible D match to TRBD1 (5 bases). The CDR3 covers 13 residues. The V end was cut by 2 bases, the J end by 4 bases, with 6 bases between. Germline CDR1 is WSHSY and CDR2 is SAAADI. The CDR3 protein is CASSETGGNTIYF. The CDR3 region has the DNA TGCGCCAGCAGTGAGACAGGCGGAAACACCATATATTTT.

The chain has TRBV11-3 and TRBJ2-2; perhaps TRBD2 as D (5 bases). V gave up 5 bases and J gave up 6 bases, with 16 bases separating them. Per the germline V gene, CDR1 is SGHNT and CDR2 is YENEEA. This CDR3 is built from 15 residues. CDR3 in DNA: TGTGCCAGCAGCCCCCGGGGAGCGGATCCCGGGGAGCTGTTTTTT. Translation gives CASSPRGADPGELFF.

The gene calls are TRBV12-3 or TRBV12-4 and TRBJ1-1; possible D gene TRBD1, 5 bases. V lost 4 bases, J lost 4 bases, and 10 bases lay in between. CDR3 length: 13 amino acids. DNA of the CDR3: TGTGCCAGCAGTTCGTCGGGGGGCACTGAAGCTTTCTTT. Its translation: CASSSSGGTEAFF.

V and J are TRBV2 and TRBJ2-7; 7 bases line up with TRBD1. Looked up from germline, CDR1 is SNHLY and CDR2 is FYNNEI. Trimming took 4 bases from V and 0 from J; bases not matched to a gene: 3. This CDR3 contains 14 residues. DNA for the CDR3: TGTGCCAGCAGTGGACAGGGATTCTCCTACGAGCAGTACTTC. It codes for CASSGQGFSYEQYF.

The J gene is TRBJ1-6, the V gene TRBV3-1 (or the pseudogene TRBV3-2), with TRBD1 as a possible D gene (6 bases). The CDR3 extends over 14 amino acids. V lost 4 bases, J lost 7 bases, and 11 bases lay in between. Germline lookup yields CDR1 LGHDT and CDR2 YNNKEL (reference sequence). The CDR3 loop is CASSLTGWNSPLHF. The DNA for the CDR3 is TGTGCCAGCAGCCTTACAGGGTGGAATTCACCCCTCCACTTT.